This T cell receptor (beta chain) was identified during a study of CD8+ T cells in alopecia areata. Background on the study: For treated patients, severity scores reflected the percentage of scalp area affected. General study points: Against the mouse data, patients shared TCRs less clearly, possibly for HLA reasons.

Treatment specified: oral pan-JAK inhibitor, 5-10 mg twice daily. The sequencing template was cDNA reverse transcribed from extracted RNA. TCRdb's copy holds only in-frame clones and misses some; the assay was immunoSEQ multiplex PCR. The table lists 130,000 to 150,000 clones, 82% of them singletons. Germline-derived CDR1 and CDR2 are MNHEY and SMNVEV (reference sequence). This CDR3 spans 13 amino acids. Between the trimmed V and J ends, which lost 3 bases and 4 bases, there was a span of 10 bases. This clone was recorded only once. As yet, its antigen is unknown. The material sequenced was CD8+ T cells sorted from blood, taken at week 4, from a patient treated with tofacitinib. This TCR derives from a human donor with alopecia areata. The rearrangement links TRBV27 to TRBJ2-7; a possible D gene is TRBD1 (5 bases). CDR3 loop: CASSFGQGYEQYF. CDR3 DNA sequence: TGTGCCAGCAGTTTCGGTCAGGGATACGAGCAGTACTTC.